This T cell receptor beta chain came from a study of blood T cell repertoires in COVID-19. Study in general: Donors in the United States, Italy and Spain gave samples during acute or convalescent COVID-19. The analysed material was cDNA or gDNA that came from T cells, B-cell-depleted T cells, or PBMCs.

The CDR3 spans 16 residues. Germline CDR1 reads LGHDT; CDR2 reads YNNKEL (reference sequence). Trimming took 0 bases from V and 7 from J, leaving 16 bases between them. The method was immunoSEQ multiplex PCR; TCRdb's version includes in-frame clones alone and lacks a portion of them. The sample yields around 67,000 clones, roughly nine tenths seen once. The V gene is TRBV3-1 (or the pseudogene TRBV3-2), the J gene TRBJ1-5, with D unresolved. This TCR derives from a woman aged 80 or older with acute or convalescent COVID-19. The specimen was peripheral blood. The chain's CDR3 is CASSQDHLGREQPQHF. The CDR3 DNA follows: TGTGCCAGCAGCCAAGATCATCTCGGGAGGGAGCAGCCCCAGCATTTT.